This section outlines one T cell receptor beta chain sequence together with its context. This entry belongs to a study of T cell changes during pregnancy in multiple sclerosis. Data came from immunoSEQ multiplex PCR; TCRdb stores just in-frame clones and leaves some out. The data contain around 62,000 clones, around nine tenths of them singletons. The TCR sequence derives from a female donor with multiple sclerosis, enrolled in a pregnancy study. Source: peripheral blood, taken in the third trimester of pregnancy.

For the CDR3, the DNA is TGTGCCAGCAGTGGGACAGGGGACACCGGGGAGCTGTTTTTT. Protein: CASSGTGDTGELFF. The V gene is TRBV6-4, the J gene TRBJ2-2, with 9 bases identical to TRBD1. The germline V gene encodes CDR1 MRHNA and CDR2 SNTAGT. V lost 4 bases and J lost 3; bases outside the gene matches: 0. The CDR3 sequence is 14 residues long.